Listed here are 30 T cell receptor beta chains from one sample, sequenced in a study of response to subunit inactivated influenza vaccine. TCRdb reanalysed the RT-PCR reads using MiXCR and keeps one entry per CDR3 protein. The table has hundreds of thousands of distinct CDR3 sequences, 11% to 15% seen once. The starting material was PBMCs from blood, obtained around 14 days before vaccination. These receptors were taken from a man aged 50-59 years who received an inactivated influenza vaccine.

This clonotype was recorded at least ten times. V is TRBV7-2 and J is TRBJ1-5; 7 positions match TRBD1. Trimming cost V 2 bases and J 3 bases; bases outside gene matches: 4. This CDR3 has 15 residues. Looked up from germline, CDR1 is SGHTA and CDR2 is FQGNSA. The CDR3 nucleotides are TGTGCCAGCAGCTTAAGGGGGCAGGCCAATCAGCCCCAGCATTTT. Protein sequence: CASSLRGQANQPQHF. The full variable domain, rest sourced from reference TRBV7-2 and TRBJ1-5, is GAGVSQSPSNKVTEKGKDVELRCDPISGHTALYWYRQSLGQGLEFLIYFQGNSAPDKSGLPSDRFSAERTGGSVSTLTIQRTQQEDSAVYLCASSLRGQANQPQHFGDGTRLSIL.

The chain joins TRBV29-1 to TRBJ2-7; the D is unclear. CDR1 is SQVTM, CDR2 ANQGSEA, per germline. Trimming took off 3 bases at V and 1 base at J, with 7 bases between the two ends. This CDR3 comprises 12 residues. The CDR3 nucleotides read TGCAGCGTTGAGGACGGTTCCTACGAGCAGTACTTC. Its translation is CSVEDGSYEQYF.

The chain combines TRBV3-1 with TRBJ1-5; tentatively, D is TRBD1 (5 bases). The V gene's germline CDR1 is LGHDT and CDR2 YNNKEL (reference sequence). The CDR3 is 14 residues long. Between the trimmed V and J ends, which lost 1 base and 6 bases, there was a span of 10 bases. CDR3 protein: CASSQGGRGQPQHF. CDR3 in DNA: TGTGCCAGCAGCCAAGGGGGAAGGGGTCAGCCCCAGCATTTT.

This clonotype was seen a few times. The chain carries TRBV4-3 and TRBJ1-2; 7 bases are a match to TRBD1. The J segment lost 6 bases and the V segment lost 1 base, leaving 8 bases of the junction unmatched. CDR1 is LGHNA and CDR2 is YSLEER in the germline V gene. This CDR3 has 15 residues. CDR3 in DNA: TGCGCCAGCAGCCAAGGGACAGGAACACAAAATGGCTACACCTTC. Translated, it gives CASSQGTGTQNGYTF.

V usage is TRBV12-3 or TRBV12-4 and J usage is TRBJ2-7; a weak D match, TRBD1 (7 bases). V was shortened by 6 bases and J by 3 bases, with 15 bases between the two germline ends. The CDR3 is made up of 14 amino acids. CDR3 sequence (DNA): TGTGCCAGCAGGTCCGCGGGACAGCTCTACGAGCAGTACTTC. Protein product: CASRSAGQLYEQYF.

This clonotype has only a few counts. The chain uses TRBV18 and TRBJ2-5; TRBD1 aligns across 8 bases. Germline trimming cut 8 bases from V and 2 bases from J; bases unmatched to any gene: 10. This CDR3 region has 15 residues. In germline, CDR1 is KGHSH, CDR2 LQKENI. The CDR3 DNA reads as TGTGCCAGCCACGGCCGGGACAGGAGACAAGAGACCCAGTACTTC. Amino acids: CASHGRDRRQETQYF. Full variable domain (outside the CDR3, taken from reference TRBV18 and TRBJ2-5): NAGVMQNPRHLVRRRGQEARLRCSPMKGHSHVYWYRQLPEEGLKFMVYLQKENIIDESGMPKERFSAEFPKEGPSILRIQQVVRGDSAAYFCASHGRDRRQETQYFGPGTRLLVL.

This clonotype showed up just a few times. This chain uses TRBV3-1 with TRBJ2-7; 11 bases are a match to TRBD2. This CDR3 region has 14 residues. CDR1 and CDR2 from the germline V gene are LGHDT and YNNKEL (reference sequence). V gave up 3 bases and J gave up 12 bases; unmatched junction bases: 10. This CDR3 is CASSQLRTSGPRYF. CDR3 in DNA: TGTGCCAGCAGCCAGCTCAGGACTAGCGGGCCCCGGTACTTC.

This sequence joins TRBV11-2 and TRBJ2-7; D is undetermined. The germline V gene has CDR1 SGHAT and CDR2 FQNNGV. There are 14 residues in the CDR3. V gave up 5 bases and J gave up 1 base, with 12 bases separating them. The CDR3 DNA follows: TGTGCCAGCAGCCCCGACCGTTATTCCTACGAGCAGTACTTC. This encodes CASSPDRYSYEQYF.

CDR3: CASGFLTTRDSIMNTEAFF. The CDR3 nucleotides are TGTGCCAGCGGATTTCTAACTACACGGGACAGCATCATGAACACTGAAGCTTTCTTT. The chain is built from TRBV6-2 or TRBV6-3 and TRBJ1-1, with 7 positions matching TRBD1. Germline V lookup: CDR1 MNHEY, CDR2 SVGEGT. With 8 bases clipped from V and 0 bases from J, the junction kept 21 bases outside the gene matches. CDR3 length equals 19 residues.

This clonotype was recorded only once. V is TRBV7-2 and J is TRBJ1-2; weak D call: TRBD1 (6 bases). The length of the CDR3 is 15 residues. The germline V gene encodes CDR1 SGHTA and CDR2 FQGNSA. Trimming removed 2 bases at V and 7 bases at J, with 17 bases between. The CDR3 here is CASSLLGGGRFGYTF. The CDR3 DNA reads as TGTGCCAGCAGCTTACTTGGGGGCGGAAGGTTTGGCTACACCTTC.

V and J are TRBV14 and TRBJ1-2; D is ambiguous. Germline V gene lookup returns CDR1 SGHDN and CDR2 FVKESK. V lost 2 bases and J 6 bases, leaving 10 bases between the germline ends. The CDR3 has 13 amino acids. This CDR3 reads CASSQSVTDGYTF. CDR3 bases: TGTGCCAGCAGCCAATCGGTAACTGATGGCTACACCTTC.

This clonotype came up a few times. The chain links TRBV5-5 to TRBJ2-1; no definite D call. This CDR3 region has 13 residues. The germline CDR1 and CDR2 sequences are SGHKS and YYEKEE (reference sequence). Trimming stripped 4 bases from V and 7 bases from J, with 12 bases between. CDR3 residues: CASSALRLNEQFF. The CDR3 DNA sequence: TGTGCCAGCAGCGCGCTCCGCCTGAATGAGCAGTTCTTC.

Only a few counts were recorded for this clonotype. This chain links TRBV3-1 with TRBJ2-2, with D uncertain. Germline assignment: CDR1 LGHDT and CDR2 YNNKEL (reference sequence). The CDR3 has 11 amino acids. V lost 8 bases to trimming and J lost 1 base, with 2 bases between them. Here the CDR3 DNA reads TGTGCCAGCCAGAACACCGGGGAGCTGTTTTTT. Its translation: CASQNTGELFF.

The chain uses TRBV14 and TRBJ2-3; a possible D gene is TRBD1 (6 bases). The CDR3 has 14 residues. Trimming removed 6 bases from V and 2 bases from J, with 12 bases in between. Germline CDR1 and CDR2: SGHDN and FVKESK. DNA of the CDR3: TGTGCCAGCAGTCGTCGACAGGCCACAGATACGCAGTATTTT. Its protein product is CASSRRQATDTQYF.

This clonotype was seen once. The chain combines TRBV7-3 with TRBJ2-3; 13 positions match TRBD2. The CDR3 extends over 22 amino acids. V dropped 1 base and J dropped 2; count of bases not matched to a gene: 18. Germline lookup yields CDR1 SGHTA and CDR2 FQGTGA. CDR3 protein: CASSLRGPGLAGASKHTDTQYF. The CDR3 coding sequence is TGTGCCAGCAGCTTAAGGGGGCCTGGACTAGCGGGAGCTTCCAAACACACAGATACGCAGTATTTT. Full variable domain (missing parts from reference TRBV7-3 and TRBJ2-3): GAGVSQTPSNKVTEKGKYVELRCDPISGHTALYWYRQSLGQGPEFLIYFQGTGAADDSGLPNDRFFAVRPEGSVSTLKIQRTERGDSAVYLCASSLRGPGLAGASKHTDTQYFGPGTRLTVL.

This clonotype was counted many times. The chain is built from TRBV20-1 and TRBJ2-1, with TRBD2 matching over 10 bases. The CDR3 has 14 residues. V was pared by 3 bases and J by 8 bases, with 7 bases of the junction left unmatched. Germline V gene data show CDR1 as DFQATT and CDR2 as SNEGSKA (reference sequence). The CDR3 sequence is CSASTGLATDEQFF. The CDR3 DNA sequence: TGCAGTGCTAGCACGGGACTAGCGACCGATGAGCAGTTCTTC.

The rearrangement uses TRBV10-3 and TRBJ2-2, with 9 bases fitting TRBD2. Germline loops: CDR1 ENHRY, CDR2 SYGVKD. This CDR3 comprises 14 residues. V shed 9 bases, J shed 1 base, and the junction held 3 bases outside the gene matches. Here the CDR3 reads CAIRLAENTGELFF. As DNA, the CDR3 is TGTGCCATACGACTAGCGGAGAACACCGGGGAGCTGTTTTTT.

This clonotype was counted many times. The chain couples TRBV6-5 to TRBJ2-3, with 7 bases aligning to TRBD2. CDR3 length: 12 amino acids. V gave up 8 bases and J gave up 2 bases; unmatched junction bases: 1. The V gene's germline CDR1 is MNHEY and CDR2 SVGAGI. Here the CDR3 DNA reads TGTGCCAGCGGGACTATCACAGATACGCAGTATTTT. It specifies CASGTITDTQYF.

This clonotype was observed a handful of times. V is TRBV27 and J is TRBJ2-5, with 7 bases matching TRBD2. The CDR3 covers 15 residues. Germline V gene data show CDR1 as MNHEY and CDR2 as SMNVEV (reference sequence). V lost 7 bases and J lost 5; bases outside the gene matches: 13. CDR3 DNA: TGTGCCAGCATTGGACGGGAGGTAGAGGGGGAGACCCAGTACTTC. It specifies CASIGREVEGETQYF.

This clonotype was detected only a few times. CDR3 in DNA: TGTGCCAGCAGTCAAATTATAGGGGATAACTATGGCTACACCTTC. Its translation: CASSQIIGDNYGYTF. The chain recombines TRBV6-1 with TRBJ1-2, with a tentative D call TRBD1 (5 bases). The CDR3 runs 15 residues. Trimming left V 5 bases short and J 1 base short, with 14 bases between. Germline assignment: CDR1 MNHNS and CDR2 SASEGT.

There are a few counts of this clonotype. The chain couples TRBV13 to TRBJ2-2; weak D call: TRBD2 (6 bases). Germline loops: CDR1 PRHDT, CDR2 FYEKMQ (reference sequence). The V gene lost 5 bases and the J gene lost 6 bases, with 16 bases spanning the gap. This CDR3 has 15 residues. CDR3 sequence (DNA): TGTGCCAGCAGCGCCGCGCGGAGGGGAGCCGGGGAGCTGTTTTTT. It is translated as CASSAARRGAGELFF.

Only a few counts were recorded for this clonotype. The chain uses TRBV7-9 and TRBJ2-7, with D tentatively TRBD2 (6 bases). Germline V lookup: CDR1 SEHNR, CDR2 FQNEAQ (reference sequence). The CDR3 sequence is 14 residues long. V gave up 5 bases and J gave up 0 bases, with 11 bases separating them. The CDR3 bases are TGTGCCAGCAGCCGTGTCGGGAGCTCCTACGAGCAGTACTTC. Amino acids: CASSRVGSSYEQYF.

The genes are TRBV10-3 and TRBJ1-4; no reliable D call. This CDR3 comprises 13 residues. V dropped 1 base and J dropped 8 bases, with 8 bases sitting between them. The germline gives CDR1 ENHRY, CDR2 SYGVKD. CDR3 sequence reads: CAISEFVYEKLFF. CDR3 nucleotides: TGTGCCATCAGTGAGTTTGTTTACGAAAAACTGTTTTTT.

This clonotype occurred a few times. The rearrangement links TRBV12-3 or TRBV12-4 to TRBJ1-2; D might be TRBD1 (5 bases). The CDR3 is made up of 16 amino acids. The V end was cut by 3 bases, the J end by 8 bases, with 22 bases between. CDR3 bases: TGTGCCAGCAGTTTGTTTTTACAGGAGGGATCTGAAGGCTACACCTTC. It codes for CASSLFLQEGSEGYTF.

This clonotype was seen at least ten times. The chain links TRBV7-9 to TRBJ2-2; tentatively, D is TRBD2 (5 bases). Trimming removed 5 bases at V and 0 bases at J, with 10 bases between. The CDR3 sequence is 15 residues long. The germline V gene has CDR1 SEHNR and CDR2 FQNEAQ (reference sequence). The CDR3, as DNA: TGTGCCAGCAGCCGAGGAGGAACGAACACCGGGGAGCTGTTTTTT. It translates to CASSRGGTNTGELFF. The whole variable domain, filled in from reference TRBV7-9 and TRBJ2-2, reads DTGVSQNPRHKITKRGQNVTFRCDPISEHNRLYWYRQTLGQGPEFLTYFQNEAQLEKSRLLSDRFSAERPKGSFSTLEIQRTEQGDSAMYLCASSRGGTNTGELFFGEGSRLTVL.

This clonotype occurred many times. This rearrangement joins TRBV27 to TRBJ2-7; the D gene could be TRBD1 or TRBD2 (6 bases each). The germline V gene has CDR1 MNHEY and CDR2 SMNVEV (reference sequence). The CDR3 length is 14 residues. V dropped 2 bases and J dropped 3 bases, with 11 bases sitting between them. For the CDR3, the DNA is TGTGCCAGCAGTTTAGGGGGGCCGTACTACGAGCAGTACTTC. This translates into CASSLGGPYYEQYF.

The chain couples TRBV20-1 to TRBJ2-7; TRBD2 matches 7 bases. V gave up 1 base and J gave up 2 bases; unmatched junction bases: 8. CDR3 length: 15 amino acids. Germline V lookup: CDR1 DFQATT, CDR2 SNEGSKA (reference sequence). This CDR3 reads CSARGGSGYTYEQYF. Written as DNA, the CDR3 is TGCAGTGCTAGAGGGGGTAGCGGGTATACCTACGAGCAGTACTTC.

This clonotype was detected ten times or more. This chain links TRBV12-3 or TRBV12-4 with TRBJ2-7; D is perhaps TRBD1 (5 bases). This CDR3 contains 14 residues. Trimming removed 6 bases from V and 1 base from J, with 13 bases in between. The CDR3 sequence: CASRPDMVSYEQYF. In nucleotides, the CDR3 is TGTGCCAGCAGGCCGGACATGGTGTCCTACGAGCAGTACTTC.

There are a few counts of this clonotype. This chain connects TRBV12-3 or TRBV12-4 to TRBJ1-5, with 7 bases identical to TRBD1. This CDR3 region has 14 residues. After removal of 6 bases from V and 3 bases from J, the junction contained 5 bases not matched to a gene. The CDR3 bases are TGTGCCAGCAGGCCGACAGGGTTCAATCAGCCCCAGCATTTT. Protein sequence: CASRPTGFNQPQHF.

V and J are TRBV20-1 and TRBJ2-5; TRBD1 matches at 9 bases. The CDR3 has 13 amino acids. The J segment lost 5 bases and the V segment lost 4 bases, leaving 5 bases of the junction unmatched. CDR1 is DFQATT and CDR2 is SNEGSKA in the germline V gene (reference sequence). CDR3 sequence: CSAIQGAHETQYF. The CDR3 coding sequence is TGCAGTGCTATACAGGGGGCGCATGAGACCCAGTACTTC.